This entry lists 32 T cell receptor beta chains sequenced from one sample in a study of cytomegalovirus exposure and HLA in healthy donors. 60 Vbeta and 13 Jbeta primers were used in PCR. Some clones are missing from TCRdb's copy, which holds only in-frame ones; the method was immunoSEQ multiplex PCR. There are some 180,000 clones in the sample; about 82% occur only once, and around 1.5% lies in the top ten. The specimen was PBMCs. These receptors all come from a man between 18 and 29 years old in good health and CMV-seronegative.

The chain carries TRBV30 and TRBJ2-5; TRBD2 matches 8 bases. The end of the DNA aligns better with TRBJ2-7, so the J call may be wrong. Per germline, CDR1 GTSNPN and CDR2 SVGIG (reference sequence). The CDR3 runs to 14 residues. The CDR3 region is CAWSVEVGRGEQYF. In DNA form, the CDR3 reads TGTGCCTGGAGTGTAGAGGTCGGGAGGGGCGAGCAGTACTTC.

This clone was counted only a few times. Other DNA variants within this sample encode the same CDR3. CDR3 protein: CASSPDRDYSPLHF. CDR3 bases: TGTGCCAGCAGCCCAGACAGGGATTATTCACCCCTCCACTTT. V is TRBV6-6 and J is TRBJ1-6; 7 nucleotides line up with TRBD1. The CDR3 runs 14 residues. The V segment lost 6 bases and the J segment 8 bases; nucleotides outside the gene matches: 7. The V gene's germline CDR1 is MNHNY and CDR2 SVGAGI (reference sequence).

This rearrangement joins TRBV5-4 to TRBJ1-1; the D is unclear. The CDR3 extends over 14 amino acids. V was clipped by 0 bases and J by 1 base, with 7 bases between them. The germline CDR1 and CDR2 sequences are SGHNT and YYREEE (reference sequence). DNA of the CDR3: TGTGCCAGCAGCTTGGTTCAGAAGAACACTGAAGCTTTCTTT. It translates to CASSLVQKNTEAFF.

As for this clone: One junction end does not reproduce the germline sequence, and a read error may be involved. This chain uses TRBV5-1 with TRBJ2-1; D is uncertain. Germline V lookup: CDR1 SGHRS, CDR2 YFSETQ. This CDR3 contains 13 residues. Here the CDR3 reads CASSSGLYNEQFF. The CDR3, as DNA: TGCGCCAGTAGCTCTGGGCTCTACAATGAGCAGTTCTTC.

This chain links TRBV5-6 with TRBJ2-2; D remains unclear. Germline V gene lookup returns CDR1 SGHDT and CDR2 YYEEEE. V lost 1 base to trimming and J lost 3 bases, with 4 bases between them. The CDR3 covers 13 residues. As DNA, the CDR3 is TGTGCCAGCAGCTTGTATTACACCGGGGAGCTGTTTTTT. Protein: CASSLYYTGELFF.

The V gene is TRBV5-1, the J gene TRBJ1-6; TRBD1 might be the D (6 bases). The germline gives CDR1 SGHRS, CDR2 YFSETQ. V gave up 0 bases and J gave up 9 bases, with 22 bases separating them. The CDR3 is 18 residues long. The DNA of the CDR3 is TGCGCCAGCAGCTTGGGTAGCGCGCGTGGCAGGGGCTCTTCACCCCTCCACTTT. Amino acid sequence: CASSLGSARGRGSSPLHF. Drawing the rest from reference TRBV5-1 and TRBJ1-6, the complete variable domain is KAGVTQTPRYLIKTRGQQVTLSCSPISGHRSVSWYQQTPGQGLQFLFEYFSETQRNKGNFPGRFSGRQFSNSRSEMNVSTLELGDSALYLCASSLGSARGRGSSPLHFGNGTRLTVT.

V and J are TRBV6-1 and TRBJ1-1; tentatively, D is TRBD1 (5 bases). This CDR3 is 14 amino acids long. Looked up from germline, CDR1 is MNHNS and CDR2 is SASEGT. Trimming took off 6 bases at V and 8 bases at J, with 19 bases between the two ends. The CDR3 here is CASSGLTDRPEAFF. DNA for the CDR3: TGTGCCAGCAGCGGCCTGACAGACCGCCCCGAAGCTTTCTTT.

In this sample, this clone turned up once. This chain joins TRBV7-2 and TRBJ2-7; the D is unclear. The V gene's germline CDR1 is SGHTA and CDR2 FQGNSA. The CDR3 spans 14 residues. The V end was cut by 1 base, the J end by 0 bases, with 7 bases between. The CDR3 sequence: CASSLVGGSYEQYF. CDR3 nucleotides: TGTGCCAGCAGCTTAGTCGGCGGCTCCTACGAGCAGTACTTC.

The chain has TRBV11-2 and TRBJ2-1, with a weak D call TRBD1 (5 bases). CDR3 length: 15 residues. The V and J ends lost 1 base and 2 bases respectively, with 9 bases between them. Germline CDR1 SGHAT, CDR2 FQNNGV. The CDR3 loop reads CASSLGQGTYNEQFF. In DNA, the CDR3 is TGTGCCAGCAGCTTAGGTCAGGGAACCTACAATGAGCAGTTCTTC.

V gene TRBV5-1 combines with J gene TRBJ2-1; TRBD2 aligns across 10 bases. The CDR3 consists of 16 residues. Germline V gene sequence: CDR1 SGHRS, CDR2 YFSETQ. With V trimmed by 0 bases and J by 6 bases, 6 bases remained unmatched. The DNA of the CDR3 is TGCGCCAGCAGCTTGGAGTGGACTAGCGGATCCAATGAGCAGTTCTTC. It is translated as CASSLEWTSGSNEQFF.

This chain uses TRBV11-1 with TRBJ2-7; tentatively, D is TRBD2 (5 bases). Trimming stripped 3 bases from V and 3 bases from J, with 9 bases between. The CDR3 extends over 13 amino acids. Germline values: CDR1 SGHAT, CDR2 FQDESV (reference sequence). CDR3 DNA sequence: TGTGCCAGCAGCTTCGGGGAACGCTACGAGCAGTACTTC. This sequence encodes CASSFGERYEQYF.

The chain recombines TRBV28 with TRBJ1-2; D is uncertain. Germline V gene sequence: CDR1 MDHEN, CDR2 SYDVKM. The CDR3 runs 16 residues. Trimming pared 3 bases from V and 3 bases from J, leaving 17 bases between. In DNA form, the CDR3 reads TGTGCCAGCAGTTTGGGTACCGGAGGAGCGGACTATGGCTACACCTTC. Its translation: CASSLGTGGADYGYTF.

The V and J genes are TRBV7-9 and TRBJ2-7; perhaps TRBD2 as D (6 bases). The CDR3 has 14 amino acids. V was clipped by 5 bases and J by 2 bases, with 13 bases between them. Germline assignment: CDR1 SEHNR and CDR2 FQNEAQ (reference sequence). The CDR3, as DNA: TGTGCCAGCAGCCGCCACGGGAGCACCTACGAGCAGTACTTC. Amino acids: CASSRHGSTYEQYF. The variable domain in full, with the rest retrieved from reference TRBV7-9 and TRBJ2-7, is DTGVSQNPRHKITKRGQNVTFRCDPISEHNRLYWYRQTLGQGPEFLTYFQNEAQLEKSRLLSDRFSAERPKGSFSTLEIQRTEQGDSAMYLCASSRHGSTYEQYFGPGTRLTVT.

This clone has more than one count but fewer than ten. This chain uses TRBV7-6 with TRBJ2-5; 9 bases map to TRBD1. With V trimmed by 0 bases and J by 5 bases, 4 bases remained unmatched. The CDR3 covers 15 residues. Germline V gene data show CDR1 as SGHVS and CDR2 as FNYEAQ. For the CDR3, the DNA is TGTGCCAGCAGCTTAGCGACAGGGGGATTGGAGACCCAGTACTTC. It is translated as CASSLATGGLETQYF.

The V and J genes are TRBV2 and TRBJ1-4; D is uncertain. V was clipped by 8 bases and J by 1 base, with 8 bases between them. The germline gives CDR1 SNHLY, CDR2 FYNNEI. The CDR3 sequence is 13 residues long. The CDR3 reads CASLPGTNEKLFF. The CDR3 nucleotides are TGTGCCAGCCTACCTGGAACTAATGAAAAACTGTTTTTT.

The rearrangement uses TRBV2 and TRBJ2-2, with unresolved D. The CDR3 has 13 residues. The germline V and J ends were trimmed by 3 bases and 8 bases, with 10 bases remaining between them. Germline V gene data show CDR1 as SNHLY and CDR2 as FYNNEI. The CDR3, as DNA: TGTGCCAGCAGTGACGTCCGAGAAGGGGAGCTGTTTTTT. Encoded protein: CASSDVREGELFF.

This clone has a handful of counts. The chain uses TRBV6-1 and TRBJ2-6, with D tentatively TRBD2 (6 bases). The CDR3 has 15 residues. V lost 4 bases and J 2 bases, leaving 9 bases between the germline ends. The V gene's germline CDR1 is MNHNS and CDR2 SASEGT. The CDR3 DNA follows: TGTGCCAGCAGTGTCGGGGGAACTGGGGCCAACGTCCTGACTTTC. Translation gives CASSVGGTGANVLTF.

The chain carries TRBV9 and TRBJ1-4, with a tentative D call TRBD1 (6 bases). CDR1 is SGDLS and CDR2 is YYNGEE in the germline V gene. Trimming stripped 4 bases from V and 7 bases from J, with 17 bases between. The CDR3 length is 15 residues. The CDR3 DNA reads TGTGCCAGCAGCCCAGAAGGGACCAGGGGTGAAAAACTGTTTTTT. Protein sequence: CASSPEGTRGEKLFF.

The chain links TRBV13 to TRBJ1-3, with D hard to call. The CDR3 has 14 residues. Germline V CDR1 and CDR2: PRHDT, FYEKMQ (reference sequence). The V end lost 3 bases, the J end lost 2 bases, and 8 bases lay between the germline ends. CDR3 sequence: CASSFSTPGNTIYF. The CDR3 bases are TGTGCCAGCAGCTTCTCAACTCCTGGAAACACCATATATTTT.

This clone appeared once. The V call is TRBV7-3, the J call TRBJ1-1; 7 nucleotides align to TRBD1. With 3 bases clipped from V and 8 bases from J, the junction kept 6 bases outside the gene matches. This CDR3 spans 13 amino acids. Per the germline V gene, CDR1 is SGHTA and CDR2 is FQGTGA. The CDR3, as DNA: TGTGCCAGCAGCTTCCGACAGGGAGCCGAAGCTTTCTTT. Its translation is CASSFRQGAEAFF.

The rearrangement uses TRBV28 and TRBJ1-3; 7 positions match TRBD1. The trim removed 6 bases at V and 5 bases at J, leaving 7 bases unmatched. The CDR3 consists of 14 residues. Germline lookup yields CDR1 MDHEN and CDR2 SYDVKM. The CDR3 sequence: CASRTQGPRNTIYF. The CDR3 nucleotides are TGTGCCAGCAGGACACAGGGGCCCAGAAACACCATATATTTT.

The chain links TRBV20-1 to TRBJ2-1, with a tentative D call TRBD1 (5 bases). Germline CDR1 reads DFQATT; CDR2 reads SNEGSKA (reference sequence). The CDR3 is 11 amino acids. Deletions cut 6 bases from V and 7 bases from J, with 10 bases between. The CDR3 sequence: CSASYRNEQFF. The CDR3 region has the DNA TGCAGTGCAAGTTACAGGAATGAGCAGTTCTTC.

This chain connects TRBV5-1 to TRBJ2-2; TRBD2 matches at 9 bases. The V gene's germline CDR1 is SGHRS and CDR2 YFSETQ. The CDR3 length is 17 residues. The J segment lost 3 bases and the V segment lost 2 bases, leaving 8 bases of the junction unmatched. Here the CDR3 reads CASSLGAGGEDTGELFF. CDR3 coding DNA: TGCGCCAGCAGCTTAGGAGCGGGGGGCGAGGACACCGGGGAGCTGTTTTTT.

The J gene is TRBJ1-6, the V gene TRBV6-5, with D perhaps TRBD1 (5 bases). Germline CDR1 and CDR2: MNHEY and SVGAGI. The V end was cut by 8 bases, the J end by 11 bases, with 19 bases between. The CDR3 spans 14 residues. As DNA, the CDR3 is TGTGCCAGCTCTCAGCGGGGGGGAGGGCCACCCCTCCACTTT. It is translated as CASSQRGGGPPLHF.

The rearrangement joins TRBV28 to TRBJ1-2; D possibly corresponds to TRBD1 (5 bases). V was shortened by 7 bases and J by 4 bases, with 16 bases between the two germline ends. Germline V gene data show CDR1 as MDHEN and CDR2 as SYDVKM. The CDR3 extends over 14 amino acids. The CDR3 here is CASNSRQPSYGYTF. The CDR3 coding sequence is TGTGCCAGCAACTCAAGACAGCCGTCCTATGGCTACACCTTC.

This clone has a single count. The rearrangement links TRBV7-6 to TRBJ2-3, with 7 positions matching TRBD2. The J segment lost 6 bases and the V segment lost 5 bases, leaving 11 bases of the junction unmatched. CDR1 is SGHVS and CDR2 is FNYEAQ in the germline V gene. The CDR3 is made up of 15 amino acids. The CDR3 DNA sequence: TGTGCCAGCAGCCCAACGGGAGGACACATGGATACGCAGTATTTT. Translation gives CASSPTGGHMDTQYF. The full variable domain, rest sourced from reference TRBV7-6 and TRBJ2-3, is GAGVSQSPRYKVTKRGQDVALRCDPISGHVSLYWYRQALGQGPEFLTYFNYEAQQDKSGLPNDRFSAERPEGSISTLTIQRTEQRDSAMYRCASSPTGGHMDTQYFGPGTRLTVL.

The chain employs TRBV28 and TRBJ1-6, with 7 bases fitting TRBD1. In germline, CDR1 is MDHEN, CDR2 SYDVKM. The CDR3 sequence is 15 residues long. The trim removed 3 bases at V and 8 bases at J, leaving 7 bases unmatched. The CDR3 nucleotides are TGTGCCAGCAGTTTTCTGGAGGGGGCGCATTCACCCCTCCACTTT. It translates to CASSFLEGAHSPLHF.

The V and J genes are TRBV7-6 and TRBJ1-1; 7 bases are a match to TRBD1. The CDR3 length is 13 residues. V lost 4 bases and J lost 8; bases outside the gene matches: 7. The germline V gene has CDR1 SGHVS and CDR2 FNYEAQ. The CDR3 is CASSSQTGTEAFF. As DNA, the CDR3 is TGTGCCAGCAGCTCCCAGACAGGGACCGAAGCTTTCTTT.

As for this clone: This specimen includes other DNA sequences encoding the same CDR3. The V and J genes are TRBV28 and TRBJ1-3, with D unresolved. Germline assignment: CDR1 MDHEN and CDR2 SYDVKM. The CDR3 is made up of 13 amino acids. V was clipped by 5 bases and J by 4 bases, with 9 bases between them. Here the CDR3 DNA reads TGTGCCAGCAGTCTCCTCCAGGGAAACACCATATATTTT. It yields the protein CASSLLQGNTIYF.

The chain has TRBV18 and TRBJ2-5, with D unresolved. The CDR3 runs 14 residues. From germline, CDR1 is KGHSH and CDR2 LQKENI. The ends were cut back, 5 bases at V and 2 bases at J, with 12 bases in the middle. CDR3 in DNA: TGTGCCAGCTCATTACGGCACAGTCAAGAGACCCAGTACTTC. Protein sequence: CASSLRHSQETQYF.

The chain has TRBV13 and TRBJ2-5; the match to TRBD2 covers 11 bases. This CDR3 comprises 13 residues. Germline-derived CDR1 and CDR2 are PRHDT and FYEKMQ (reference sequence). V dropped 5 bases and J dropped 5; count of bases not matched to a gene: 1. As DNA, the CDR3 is TGTGCCAGCAGCCCTAGCGGGGGGGAGACCCAGTACTTC. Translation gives CASSPSGGETQYF.

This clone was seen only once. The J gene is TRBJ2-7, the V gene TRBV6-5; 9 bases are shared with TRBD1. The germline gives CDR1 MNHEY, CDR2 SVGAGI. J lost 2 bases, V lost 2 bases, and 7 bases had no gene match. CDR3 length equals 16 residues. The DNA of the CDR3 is TGTGCCAGCAGTTACGGTGGGACAGGGAGACCCTACGAGCAGTACTTC. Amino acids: CASSYGGTGRPYEQYF.